This T cell receptor (beta chain) is drawn from a study of blood T cell repertoires in COVID-19. Study in general: Researchers got acute and convalescent COVID-19 samples from the United States, Italy and Spain. PBMCs, B-cell-depleted T cells, or T cells were the source of the cDNA or gDNA that made up the material.

This CDR3 comprises 15 residues. V gave up 6 bases and J gave up 5 bases; unmatched junction bases: 6. Germline V lookup: CDR1 SNHLY, CDR2 FYNNEI. Using immunoSEQ multiplex PCR, the repertoire was profiled, and TCRdb retains in-frame clones only, with some absent. The sample has some 52,000 clones; 80% to 85% are singletons. Sequenced: peripheral blood. The TCR originated in a man aged 45 to 65 with acute or convalescent COVID-19. The rearrangement uses TRBV2 and TRBJ1-6; 8 nucleotides match TRBD1. The DNA of the CDR3 is TGTGCCAGCAGGGCCGACAGGGGCGATAATTCACCCCTCCACTTT. This sequence encodes CASRADRGDNSPLHF.